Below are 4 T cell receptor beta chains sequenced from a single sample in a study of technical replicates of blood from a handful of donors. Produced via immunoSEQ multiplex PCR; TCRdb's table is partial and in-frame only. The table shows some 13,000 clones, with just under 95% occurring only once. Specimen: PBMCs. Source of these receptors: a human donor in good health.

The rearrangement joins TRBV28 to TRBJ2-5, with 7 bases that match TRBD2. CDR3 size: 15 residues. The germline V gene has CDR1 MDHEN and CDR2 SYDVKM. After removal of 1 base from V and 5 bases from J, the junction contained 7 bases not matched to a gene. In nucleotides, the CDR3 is TGTGCCAGCAGTTTATACGGGGGAGGGGCGGAGACCCAGTACTTC. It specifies CASSLYGGGAETQYF.

CDR3: CASSEWREFGDTQYF. The CDR3 region has the DNA TGTGCCAGCAGTGAATGGCGGGAGTTTGGAGATACGCAGTATTTT. This chain connects TRBV2 to TRBJ2-3, with TRBD2 matching 7 bases. The CDR3 spans 15 residues. V dropped 2 bases and J dropped 5; count of bases not matched to a gene: 7. Germline V gene data show CDR1 as SNHLY and CDR2 as FYNNEI.

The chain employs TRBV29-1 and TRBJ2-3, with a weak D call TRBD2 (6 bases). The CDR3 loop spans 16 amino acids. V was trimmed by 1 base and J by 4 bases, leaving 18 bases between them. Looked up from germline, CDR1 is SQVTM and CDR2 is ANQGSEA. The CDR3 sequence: CSVEGLGTPGSDTQYF. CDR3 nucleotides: TGCAGCGTTGAAGGATTGGGGACTCCAGGGTCAGATACGCAGTATTTT.

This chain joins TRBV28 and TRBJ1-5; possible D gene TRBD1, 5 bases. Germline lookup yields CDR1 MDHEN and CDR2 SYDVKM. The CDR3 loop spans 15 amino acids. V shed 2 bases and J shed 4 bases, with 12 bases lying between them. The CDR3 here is CASSLARDYNQPQHF. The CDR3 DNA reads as TGTGCCAGCAGTTTAGCAAGGGACTATAATCAGCCCCAGCATTTT.